This TCR beta chain was captured by sequencing in a study of cytomegalovirus exposure and HLA in healthy donors. Healthy bone marrow donors made up the cohort. Trimming cost V 4 bases and J 0 bases, with 14 bases left between them. Germline V CDR1 and CDR2: SGHNT, YYREEE (reference sequence). The CDR3 runs to 15 residues. Study findings and constraints: Evidence from a later analysis indicated that most CMV-associated TCR beta chains looked HLA-restricted.

The study ran its PCR with 60 Vbeta and 13 Jbeta primers. The repertoire was sequenced with immunoSEQ multiplex PCR; TCRdb's copy has only in-frame clones and lacks some. Of roughly 150,000 clones in the sample, around 77% were seen once. Turning to this clone: Its antigen is undetermined.

This TCR derives from a man aged 40-55 years in good health and CMV-seronegative. Sequenced: PBMCs. This chain connects TRBV5-4 to TRBJ2-7, with D maybe TRBD1 (6 bases). CDR3 region: CASSRVAGDSYEQYF. The CDR3, as DNA: TGTGCCAGCAGCCGCGTCGCAGGGGACTCCTACGAGCAGTACTTC.